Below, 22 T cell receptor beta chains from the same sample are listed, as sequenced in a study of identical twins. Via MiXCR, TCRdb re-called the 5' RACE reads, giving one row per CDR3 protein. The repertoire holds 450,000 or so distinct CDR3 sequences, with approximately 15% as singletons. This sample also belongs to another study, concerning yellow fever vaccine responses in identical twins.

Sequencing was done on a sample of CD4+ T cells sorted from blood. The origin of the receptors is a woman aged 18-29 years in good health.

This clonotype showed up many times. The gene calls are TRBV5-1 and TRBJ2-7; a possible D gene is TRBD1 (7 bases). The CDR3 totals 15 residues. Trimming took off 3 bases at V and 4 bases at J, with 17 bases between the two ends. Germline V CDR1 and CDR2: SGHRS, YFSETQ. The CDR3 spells CASSWGDRQRYEQYF. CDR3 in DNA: TGCGCCAGCAGCTGGGGGGACAGACAACGATACGAGCAGTACTTC.

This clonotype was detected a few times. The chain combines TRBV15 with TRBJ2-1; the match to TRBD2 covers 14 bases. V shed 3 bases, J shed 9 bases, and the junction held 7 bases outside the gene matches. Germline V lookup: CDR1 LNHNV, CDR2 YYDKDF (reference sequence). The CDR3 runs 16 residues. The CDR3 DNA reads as TGTGCCACCAGCAGGTTGACTAGCGGGAGGGCCATTGAGCAGTTCTTC. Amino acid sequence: CATSRLTSGRAIEQFF.

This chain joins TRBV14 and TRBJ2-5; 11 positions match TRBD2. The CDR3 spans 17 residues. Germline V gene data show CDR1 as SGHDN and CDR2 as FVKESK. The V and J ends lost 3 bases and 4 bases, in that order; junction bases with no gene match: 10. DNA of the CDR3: TGTGCCAGCAGCCAGGGGAATAGCGGGAGGGCCCGAGAGACCCAGTACTTC. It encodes CASSQGNSGRARETQYF.

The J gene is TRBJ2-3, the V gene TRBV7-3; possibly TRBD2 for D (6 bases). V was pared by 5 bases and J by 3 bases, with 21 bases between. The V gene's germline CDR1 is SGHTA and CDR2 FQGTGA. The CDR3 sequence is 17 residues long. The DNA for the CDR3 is TGTGCCAGCAGCCCCTCGAGCCAGGCTAGCGCTACAGATACGCAGTATTTT. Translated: CASSPSSQASATDTQYF.

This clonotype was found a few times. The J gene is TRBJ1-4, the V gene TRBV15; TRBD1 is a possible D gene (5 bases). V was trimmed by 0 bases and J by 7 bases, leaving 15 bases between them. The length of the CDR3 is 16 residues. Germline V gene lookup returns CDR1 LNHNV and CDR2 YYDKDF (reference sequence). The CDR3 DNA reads TGTGCCACCAGCAGAGAGTACGGGACCACAGGTGAAAAACTGTTTTTT. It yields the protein CATSREYGTTGEKLFF.

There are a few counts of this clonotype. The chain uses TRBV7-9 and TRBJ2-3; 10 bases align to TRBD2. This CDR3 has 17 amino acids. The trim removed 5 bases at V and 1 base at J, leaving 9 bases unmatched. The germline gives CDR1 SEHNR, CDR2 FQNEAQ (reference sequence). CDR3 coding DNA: TGTGCCAGCAGCCCCGGACTAGCGGAGACCGGCACAGATACGCAGTATTTT. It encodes CASSPGLAETGTDTQYF.

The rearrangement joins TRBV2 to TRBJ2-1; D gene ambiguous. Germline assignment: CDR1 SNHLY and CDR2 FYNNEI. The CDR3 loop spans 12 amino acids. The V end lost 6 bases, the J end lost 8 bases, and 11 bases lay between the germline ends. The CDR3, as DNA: TGTGCCAGCAGAACCGGCGGCGATGAGCAGTTCTTC. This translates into CASRTGGDEQFF.

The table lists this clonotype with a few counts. The CDR3, as DNA: TGCGCCAGCAGCTCCGGGACAGGGGTACCGAACACCGGGGAGCTGTTTTTT. Encoded protein: CASSSGTGVPNTGELFF. V is TRBV5-1 and J is TRBJ2-2, with TRBD1 identical over 10 bases. Trimming removed 3 bases from V and 0 bases from J; junction bases left unmatched: 5. The CDR3 is 17 residues long. The germline CDR1 and CDR2 sequences are SGHRS and YFSETQ.

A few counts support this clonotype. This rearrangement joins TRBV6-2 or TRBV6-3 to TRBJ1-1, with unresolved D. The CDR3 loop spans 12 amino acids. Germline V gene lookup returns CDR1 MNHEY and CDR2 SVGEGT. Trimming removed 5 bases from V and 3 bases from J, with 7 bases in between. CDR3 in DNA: TGTGCCAGCAGTCTGCAGTACACTGAAGCTTTCTTT. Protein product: CASSLQYTEAFF.

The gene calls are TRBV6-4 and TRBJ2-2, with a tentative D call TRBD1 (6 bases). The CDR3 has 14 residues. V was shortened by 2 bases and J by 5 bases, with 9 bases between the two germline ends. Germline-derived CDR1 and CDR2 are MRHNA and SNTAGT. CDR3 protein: CASSDGGRTGELFF. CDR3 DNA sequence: TGTGCCAGCAGTGACGGGGGCAGGACCGGGGAGCTGTTTTTT.

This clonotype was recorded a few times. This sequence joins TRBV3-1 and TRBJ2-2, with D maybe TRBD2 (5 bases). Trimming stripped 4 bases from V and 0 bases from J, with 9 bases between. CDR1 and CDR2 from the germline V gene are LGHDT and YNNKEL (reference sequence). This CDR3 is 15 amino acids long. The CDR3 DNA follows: TGTGCCAGCAGCCGAGGGTCTCCGAACACCGGGGAGCTGTTTTTT. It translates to CASSRGSPNTGELFF.

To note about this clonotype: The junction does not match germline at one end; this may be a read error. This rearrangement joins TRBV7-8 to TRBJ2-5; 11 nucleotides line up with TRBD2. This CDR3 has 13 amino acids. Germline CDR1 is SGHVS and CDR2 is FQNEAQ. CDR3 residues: CASSVEFSGGVFF. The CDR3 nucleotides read TGTGCCAGCAGCGTAGAGTTTAGCGGGGGGGTTTTTTTC.

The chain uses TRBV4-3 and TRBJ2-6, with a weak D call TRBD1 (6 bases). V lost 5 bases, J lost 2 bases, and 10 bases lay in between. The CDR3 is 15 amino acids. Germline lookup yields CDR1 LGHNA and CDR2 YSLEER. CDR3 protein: CASSFDRTGANVLTF. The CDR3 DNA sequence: TGCGCCAGCAGCTTCGACAGGACTGGGGCCAACGTCCTGACTTTC.

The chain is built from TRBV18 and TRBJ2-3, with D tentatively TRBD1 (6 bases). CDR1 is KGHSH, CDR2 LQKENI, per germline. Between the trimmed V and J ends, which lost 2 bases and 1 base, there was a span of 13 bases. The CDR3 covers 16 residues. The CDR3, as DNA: TGTGCCAGCTCACCAGCGTTGTACAGGGGCACAGATACGCAGTATTTT. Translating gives CASSPALYRGTDTQYF.

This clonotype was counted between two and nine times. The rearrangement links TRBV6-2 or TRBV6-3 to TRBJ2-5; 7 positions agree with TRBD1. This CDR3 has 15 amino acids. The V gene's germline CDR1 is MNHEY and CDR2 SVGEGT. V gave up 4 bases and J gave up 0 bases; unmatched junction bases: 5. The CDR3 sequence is CASSSPTGNQETQYF. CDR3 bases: TGTGCCAGCAGTTCCCCGACAGGGAACCAAGAGACCCAGTACTTC.

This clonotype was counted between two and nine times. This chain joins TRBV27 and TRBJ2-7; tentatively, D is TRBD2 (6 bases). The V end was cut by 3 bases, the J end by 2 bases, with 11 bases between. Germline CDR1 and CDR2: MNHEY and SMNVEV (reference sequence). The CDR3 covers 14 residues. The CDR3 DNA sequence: TGTGCCAGCAGTTTTCGGGGGATGGCCTACGAGCAGTACTTC. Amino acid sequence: CASSFRGMAYEQYF.

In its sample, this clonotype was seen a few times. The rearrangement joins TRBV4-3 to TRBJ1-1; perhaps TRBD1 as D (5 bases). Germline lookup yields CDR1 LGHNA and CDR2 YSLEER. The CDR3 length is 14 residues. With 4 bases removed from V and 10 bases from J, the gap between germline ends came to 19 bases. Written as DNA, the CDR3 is TGCGCCAGCAGCCCCTTAGACAGCCTGAGGGGAGCTTTCTTT. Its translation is CASSPLDSLRGAFF.

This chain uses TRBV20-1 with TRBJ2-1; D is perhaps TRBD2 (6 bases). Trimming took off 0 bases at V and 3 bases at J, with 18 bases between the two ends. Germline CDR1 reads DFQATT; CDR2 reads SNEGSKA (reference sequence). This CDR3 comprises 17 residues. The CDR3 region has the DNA TGCAGTGCTAGAGATCGGGGGATGGGGGGAGGCTACAATGAGCAGTTCTTC. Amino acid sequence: CSARDRGMGGGYNEQFF.

CDR3: CSVARDPPGETQYF. CDR3 DNA: TGCAGCGTGGCCCGGGACCCTCCGGGGGAGACCCAGTACTTC. The rearrangement joins TRBV29-1 to TRBJ2-5; tentatively, D is TRBD1 or TRBD2 (5 bases each). V dropped 6 bases and J dropped 5 bases, with 19 bases sitting between them. The CDR3 contains 14 residues. Germline CDR1 reads SQVTM; CDR2 reads ANQGSEA.

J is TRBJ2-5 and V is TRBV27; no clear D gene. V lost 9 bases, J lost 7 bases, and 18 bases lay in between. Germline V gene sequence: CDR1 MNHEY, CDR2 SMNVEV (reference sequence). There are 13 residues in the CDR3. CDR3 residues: CARPPRGMRTQYF. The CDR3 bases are TGTGCCAGGCCACCCCGCGGAATGAGGACCCAGTACTTC.

The CDR3: CASSLDSSGGSEETQYF. The CDR3 region has the DNA TGTGCCAGCAGCTTGGATAGTAGCGGGGGAAGCGAAGAGACCCAGTACTTC. The V and J genes are TRBV5-6 and TRBJ2-5; 9 positions agree with TRBD2. Losses at the gene ends were 0 bases for V and 3 bases for J; bases not matched to a gene: 9. Germline lookup yields CDR1 SGHDT and CDR2 YYEEEE. The CDR3 totals 17 residues. Combining the CDR3 with reference TRBV5-6 and TRBJ2-5 gives the whole variable domain DAGVTQSPTHLIKTRGQQVTLRCSPKSGHDTVSWYQQALGQGPQFIFQYYEEEERQRGNFPDRFSGHQFPNYSSELNVNALLLGDSALYLCASSLDSSGGSEETQYFGPGTRLLVL.

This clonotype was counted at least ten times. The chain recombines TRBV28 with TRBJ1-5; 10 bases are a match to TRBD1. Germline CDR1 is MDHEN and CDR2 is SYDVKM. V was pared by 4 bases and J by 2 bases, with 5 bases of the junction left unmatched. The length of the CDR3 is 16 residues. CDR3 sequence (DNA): TGTGCCAGCAGTTCCCTCGGGACAGGGGGCAATCAGCCCCAGCATTTT. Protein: CASSSLGTGGNQPQHF.